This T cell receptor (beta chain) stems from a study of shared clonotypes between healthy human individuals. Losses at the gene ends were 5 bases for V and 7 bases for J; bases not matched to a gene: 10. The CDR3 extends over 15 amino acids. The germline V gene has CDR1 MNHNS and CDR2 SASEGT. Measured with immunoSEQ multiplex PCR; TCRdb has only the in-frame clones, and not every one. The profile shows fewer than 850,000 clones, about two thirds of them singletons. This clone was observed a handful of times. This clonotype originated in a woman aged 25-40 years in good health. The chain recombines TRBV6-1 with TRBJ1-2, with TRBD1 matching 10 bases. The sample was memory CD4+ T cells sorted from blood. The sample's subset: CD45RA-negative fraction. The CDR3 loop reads CASSSRDRGNLGYTF. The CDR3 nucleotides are TGTGCCAGCAGTAGCCGGGACAGGGGAAATCTTGGCTACACCTTC.